This T cell receptor (beta chain) derives from a study of T cells after somatic rescue of genetic block. Assay: immunoSEQ multiplex PCR; the TCRdb copy retains only in-frame clones and omits some. The top ten clones hold under 25% of a sample with fewer than 15,000 clones, around 72% of them seen once. V was clipped by 4 bases and J by 6 bases, with 12 bases between them. The CDR3 runs 12 residues. The germline gives CDR1 SQVTM, CDR2 ANQGSEA. V is TRBV29-1 and J is TRBJ1-1; weak D call: TRBD1 (5 bases). The sequence was collected from a boy younger than 18. Sequenced material: peripheral blood mononuclear cells (PBMCs). In nucleotides, the CDR3 is TGCAGCGTTGTTGGGGGGGTAGCTGAAGCTTTCTTT. Translation: CSVVGGVAEAFF.